The 23 T cell receptor beta chains below all came from one sample that was sequenced in a study of cytotoxic CD8 clonotypes in ibrutinib-treated CLL. The assay was immunoSEQ multiplex PCR, and TCRdb's table has in-frame clones only and misses some. The sample includes 17,000 or so clones, around 81% seen only once; the top ten take more than 15%. This material consisted of PBMCs, taken before ibrutinib treatment. Receptors originate from a human donor with chronic lymphocytic leukemia.

The rearrangement uses TRBV30 and TRBJ2-1; no definite D call. Germline V gene lookup returns CDR1 GTSNPN and CDR2 SVGIG (reference sequence). V was clipped by 0 bases and J by 10 bases, with 7 bases between them. The CDR3 is 11 amino acids. The chain's CDR3 is CAWSVQREQFF. The CDR3 DNA sequence: TGTGCCTGGAGTGTACAACGGGAGCAGTTCTTC.

This clone has just one count. V is TRBV2 and J is TRBJ2-7; possibly TRBD2 for D (5 bases). This CDR3 comprises 15 residues. Trimming stripped 6 bases from V and 0 bases from J, with 15 bases between. Germline CDR1 and CDR2: SNHLY and FYNNEI. The CDR3 DNA sequence: TGTGCCAGCAGAGGTGGGGAGCAGAGCTCCTACGAGCAGTACTTC. Amino acids: CASRGGEQSSYEQYF.

This clone has only a few counts. The CDR3 sequence: CASSPPGPTRETQYF. The CDR3 nucleotides read TGTGCCAGCAGCCCCCCGGGGCCCACCCGGGAGACCCAGTACTTC. The chain uses TRBV7-8 and TRBJ2-5; D possibly matches TRBD1 or TRBD2 (5 bases each). Deletions cut 5 bases from V and 5 bases from J, with 18 bases between. CDR1 is SGHVS and CDR2 is FQNEAQ in the germline V gene. The CDR3 has 15 residues.

V usage is TRBV18 and J usage is TRBJ2-7, with D unresolved. Germline V gene data show CDR1 as KGHSH and CDR2 as LQKENI. V shed 2 bases and J shed 5 bases, with 4 bases lying between them. The CDR3 covers 11 residues. For the CDR3, the DNA is TGTGCCAGCTCACCAAAGAACGAGCAGTACTTC. It yields the protein CASSPKNEQYF.

J is TRBJ2-3 and V is TRBV27, with D possibly TRBD1 on 6 matching bases. This CDR3 has 14 residues. Germline CDR1 reads MNHEY; CDR2 reads SMNVEV (reference sequence). V dropped 6 bases and J dropped 0 bases, with 10 bases sitting between them. The CDR3 loop reads CASSRQASTDTQYF. The CDR3 DNA sequence: TGTGCCAGCAGCAGACAGGCCAGCACAGATACGCAGTATTTT.

In this sample, this clone turned up a few times. V usage is TRBV10-1 and J usage is TRBJ1-3; D might be TRBD1 (6 bases). The V gene lost 3 bases and the J gene lost 4 bases, with 10 bases spanning the gap. This CDR3 is 14 amino acids long. Germline CDR1 reads WNHNN; CDR2 reads SYGVQD (reference sequence). The CDR3 spells CASSDGGLGNTIYF. DNA for the CDR3: TGCGCCAGCAGTGACGGGGGGCTCGGAAACACCATATATTTT.

J is TRBJ2-5 and V is TRBV5-1; TRBD2 is a possible D gene (6 bases). The CDR3 sequence is 15 residues long. Trimming left V 4 bases short and J 5 bases short, with 18 bases between. Germline CDR1 and CDR2: SGHRS and YFSETQ. The CDR3 nucleotides read TGCGCCAGCAGCGGATTGACGGCCCTAGCGGAGACCCAGTACTTC. As protein: CASSGLTALAETQYF.

The chain links TRBV5-4 to TRBJ2-2, with a possible D match to TRBD2 (5 bases). V was shortened by 9 bases and J by 3 bases, with 12 bases between the two germline ends. Germline V gene data show CDR1 as SGHNT and CDR2 as YYREEE (reference sequence). The CDR3 totals 13 residues. Here the CDR3 DNA reads TGTGCCACCGCTACTAGTGACACCGGGGAGCTGTTTTTT. Translating gives CATATSDTGELFF.

The chain joins TRBV7-9 to TRBJ2-7, with TRBD1 matching over 9 bases. V lost 5 bases, J lost 3 bases, and 11 bases stayed unmatched. This CDR3 has 16 residues. Germline V CDR1 and CDR2: SEHNR, FQNEAQ (reference sequence). This chain's CDR3 is CASSLRTDRGVYEQYF. The DNA for the CDR3 is TGTGCCAGCAGCCTCCGTACGGACAGGGGAGTCTACGAGCAGTACTTC.

This chain uses TRBV21-1 with TRBJ2-7; the table's D call, TRBD2, has no DNA check behind it. TRBV21-1 constitutes a pseudogene. This CDR3 spans 15 amino acids. The CDR3 bases are TGTGCCAGCAGCATGTTGGCGGGATACCCCTACGAGCAGTACTTC. Translating it yields CASSMLAGYPYEQYF.

The chain is built from TRBV27 and TRBJ2-7; D might be TRBD1 (5 bases). The germline gives CDR1 MNHEY, CDR2 SMNVEV (reference sequence). This CDR3 spans 14 amino acids. V gave up 6 bases and J gave up 2 bases, with 14 bases separating them. The DNA for the CDR3 is TGTGCCAGCAGCCTCACAGGAACCCCCTACGAGCAGTACTTC. Translating gives CASSLTGTPYEQYF.

CDR3 residues: CASSLAGAYNEQFF. The CDR3 DNA follows: TGTGCCAGCAGCCTAGCGGGAGCTTACAATGAGCAGTTCTTC. This chain joins TRBV7-3 and TRBJ2-1, with 10 bases lining up with TRBD2. CDR3 length equals 14 residues. Losses at the gene ends were 5 bases for V and 4 bases for J; bases not matched to a gene: 2. Germline assignment: CDR1 SGHTA and CDR2 FQGTGA. Based on the CDR3 plus reference TRBV7-3 and TRBJ2-1, the full variable domain is GAGVSQTPSNKVTEKGKYVELRCDPISGHTALYWYRQSLGQGPEFLIYFQGTGAADDSGLPNDRFFAVRPEGSVSTLKIQRTERGDSAVYLCASSLAGAYNEQFFGPGTRLTVL.

The J gene is TRBJ1-1, the V gene TRBV28; possible D gene TRBD1, 6 bases. CDR3 length: 15 amino acids. Germline lookup yields CDR1 MDHEN and CDR2 SYDVKM. Trimming removed 6 bases at V and 8 bases at J, with 22 bases between. The CDR3 nucleotides read TGTGCCAGCAGCCCAGGGCGGGGGCCAACAGCAGAAGCTTTCTTT. It encodes CASSPGRGPTAEAFF.

The V call is TRBV7-3, the J call TRBJ2-5, with TRBD2 matching over 7 bases. The CDR3 runs to 14 residues. J was trimmed by 3 bases and V by 5 bases; bases with no gene match: 6. The V gene's germline CDR1 is SGHTA and CDR2 FQGTGA. CDR3 loop: CASSVTGTKETQYF. The CDR3 nucleotides are TGTGCCAGCAGCGTTACCGGGACTAAAGAGACCCAGTACTTC.

This clone was picked up a small number of times. CDR3 bases: TGCAGCGTGGGGACTAACAACAATGAGCAGTTCTTC. This sequence encodes CSVGTNNNEQFF. The genes are TRBV29-1 and TRBJ2-1, with TRBD2 identical over 7 bases. Trimming removed 6 bases from V and 5 bases from J; junction bases left unmatched: 4. CDR1 is SQVTM and CDR2 is ANQGSEA in the germline V gene. The CDR3 length is 12 residues.

This chain links TRBV10-3 with TRBJ1-5; D call uncertain. CDR3 length: 13 amino acids. The V end was cut by 2 bases, the J end by 9 bases, with 11 bases between. From germline, CDR1 is ENHRY and CDR2 SYGVKD. The CDR3 here is CAISEDNSRPQHF. CDR3 nucleotides: TGTGCCATCAGTGAGGATAACAGCCGGCCCCAGCATTTT.

The chain carries TRBV7-3 and TRBJ2-5; 9 bases map to TRBD1. CDR3 length equals 16 residues. From germline, CDR1 is SGHTA and CDR2 FQGTGA. After removal of 5 bases from V and 3 bases from J, the junction contained 10 bases not matched to a gene. The CDR3, as DNA: TGTGCCAGCAGCCCGACAGGGGGAGGGGGAAAAGAGACCCAGTACTTC. It encodes CASSPTGGGGKETQYF.

The gene calls are TRBV18 and TRBJ2-1; TRBD2 aligns across 8 bases. In germline, CDR1 is KGHSH, CDR2 LQKENI. The CDR3 is 13 amino acids. Trimming at V came to 3 bases and at J to 9 bases, leaving 4 bases not matched to a gene. As DNA, the CDR3 is TGTGCCAGCTCACCTACTAGCGGCGGTGAGCAGTTCTTC. Protein product: CASSPTSGGEQFF.

In this sample, this clone turned up a few times. This rearrangement joins TRBV15 to TRBJ1-3, with 10 bases identical to TRBD1. Germline CDR1 reads LNHNV; CDR2 reads YYDKDF (reference sequence). The CDR3 sequence is 15 residues long. Trimming removed 5 bases from V and 8 bases from J; junction bases left unmatched: 9. CDR3: CATSGGQGVPDTIYF. CDR3 DNA: TGTGCCACCAGCGGCGGACAGGGGGTTCCCGACACCATATATTTT.

This clone was counted only a few times. The genes are TRBV19 and TRBJ2-7; 7 nucleotides align to TRBD2. CDR1 and CDR2 (germline): LNHDA, SQIVND (reference sequence). The trim removed 4 bases at V and 3 bases at J, leaving 12 bases unmatched. The CDR3 loop spans 16 amino acids. CDR3 in DNA: TGTGCCAGTAGTAAAAGGGAGGGACGGATCGGCTACGAGCAGTACTTC. It translates to CASSKREGRIGYEQYF.

V usage is TRBV5-1 and J usage is TRBJ2-3; D is uncertain. Trimming took 5 bases from V and 1 from J, leaving 5 bases between them. CDR1 is SGHRS, CDR2 YFSETQ, per germline. This CDR3 is 12 amino acids long. CDR3 protein: CASRFRTDTQYF. The CDR3, as DNA: TGCGCCAGCAGATTCCGCACAGATACGCAGTATTTT.

The V gene is TRBV5-1, the J gene TRBJ2-1; possibly TRBD2 for D (5 bases). Germline assignment: CDR1 SGHRS and CDR2 YFSETQ. The length of the CDR3 is 12 residues. V was cut by 0 bases and J by 7 bases, with 5 bases left in between. CDR3 residues: CASSLGGNEQFF. CDR3 nucleotide sequence: TGCGCCAGCAGCTTGGGCGGGAATGAGCAGTTCTTC.

This chain links TRBV5-1 with TRBJ2-7; TRBD1 might be the D (5 bases). The CDR3 spans 15 residues. With 1 base removed from V and 1 base from J, the gap between germline ends came to 12 bases. Per germline, CDR1 SGHRS and CDR2 YFSETQ. The CDR3 DNA reads TGCGCCAGCAGCTTGTTTGTGGGGCCTTCCTACGAGCAGTACTTC. Protein: CASSLFVGPSYEQYF.